A single sample gave rise to the 31 T cell receptor beta chains below, sequenced in a study of technical replicates of blood from several donors. The method was immunoSEQ multiplex PCR; TCRdb's version includes in-frame clones alone and lacks a portion of them. The sample holds 78,000 or so clones, 91% seen once. Sequenced sample: T cells isolated from PBMCs. The receptors stem from a human donor in good health. Some clones in this sample may be carry-over from other donors' samples.

The chain combines TRBV28 with TRBJ2-1; 10 nucleotides agree with TRBD1. Germline CDR1 and CDR2: MDHEN and SYDVKM. The V and J ends lost 3 bases and 7 bases, in that order; junction bases with no gene match: 15. The CDR3 totals 18 residues. This CDR3 reads CASSFPLVDRGPWNEQFF. The DNA of the CDR3 is TGTGCCAGCAGTTTCCCCCTCGTCGACAGGGGGCCATGGAATGAGCAGTTCTTC.

The chain combines TRBV29-1 with TRBJ2-7; no clear D gene. CDR3 length: 13 residues. The germline gives CDR1 SQVTM, CDR2 ANQGSEA. V shed 5 bases and J shed 0 bases, with 11 bases lying between them. CDR3 DNA: TGCAGCGTTATGGGCGACCTCTCCTACGAGCAGTACTTC. Protein: CSVMGDLSYEQYF.

The chain combines TRBV5-1 with TRBJ2-5; D perhaps matches TRBD1 (6 bases). Trimming took off 2 bases at V and 4 bases at J, with 12 bases between the two ends. This CDR3 region has 14 residues. Germline CDR1 reads SGHRS; CDR2 reads YFSETQ. CDR3 DNA sequence: TGCGCCAGCAGCTTCCTAGTACAGGGAGAGACCCAGTACTTC. Translation gives CASSFLVQGETQYF.

A few counts support this clone. This chain links TRBV5-1 with TRBJ2-7; D is possibly TRBD2 (5 bases). The V gene's germline CDR1 is SGHRS and CDR2 YFSETQ. This CDR3 contains 14 residues. Trimming removed 2 bases from V and 3 bases from J, with 12 bases in between. This chain's CDR3 is CASSLSWEYYEQYF. The CDR3 coding sequence is TGCGCCAGCAGCTTAAGTTGGGAGTACTACGAGCAGTACTTC.

The chain couples TRBV27 to TRBJ1-2, with 8 bases aligning to TRBD1. The CDR3 is 15 amino acids. Looked up from germline, CDR1 is MNHEY and CDR2 is SMNVEV (reference sequence). The V and J ends lost 5 bases and 4 bases, in that order; junction bases with no gene match: 9. In nucleotides, the CDR3 is TGTGCCAGCAGTGCGGGACAGGCGAAGGGCTATGGCTACACCTTC. It encodes CASSAGQAKGYGYTF.

The CDR3 reads CARRLRGNEQFF. CDR3 DNA sequence: TGTGCCAGAAGGTTACGGGGGAATGAGCAGTTCTTC. The chain combines TRBV27 with TRBJ2-1; the D gene is possibly TRBD2 (6 bases). Germline values: CDR1 MNHEY, CDR2 SMNVEV (reference sequence). The CDR3 is 12 amino acids. The V gene lost 9 bases and the J gene lost 7 bases, with 13 bases spanning the gap.

The chain employs TRBV4-1 and TRBJ2-3, with TRBD2 identical over 11 bases. The CDR3 extends over 20 amino acids. In germline, CDR1 is MGHRA, CDR2 YSYEKL. The V segment lost 3 bases and the J segment 4 bases; nucleotides outside the gene matches: 18. The CDR3 nucleotides read TGCGCCAGCAGCCACCCTAGTTACCGTCTTAGCGGGGGGGCCCCAGATACGCAGTATTTT. Translation gives CASSHPSYRLSGGAPDTQYF.

This clone was seen a few times. The CDR3 nucleotides read TGTGCCAGCAGTGAACAGGGCACTGAAGCTTTCTTT. Translating it yields CASSEQGTEAFF. This chain connects TRBV25-1 to TRBJ1-1; maybe TRBD1 (5 bases). CDR1 MGHDK and CDR2 SYGVNS come from the germline V gene. The CDR3 contains 12 residues. V was cut by 2 bases and J by 4 bases, with 5 bases left in between.

This rearrangement joins TRBV6-5 to TRBJ1-5, with D possibly TRBD1 on 6 matching bases. The V end was cut by 6 bases, the J end by 4 bases, with 16 bases between. The CDR3 is 15 amino acids. Germline lookup yields CDR1 MNHEY and CDR2 SVGAGI. CDR3 in amino acids: CASSHTGSENQPQHF. The CDR3 nucleotides read TGTGCCAGCAGCCATACAGGGAGTGAAAATCAGCCCCAGCATTTT.

V and J are TRBV30 and TRBJ1-3; D might be TRBD1 (5 bases). This CDR3 contains 15 residues. With 4 bases removed from V and 2 bases from J, the gap between germline ends came to 15 bases. In germline, CDR1 is GTSNPN, CDR2 SVGIG (reference sequence). The CDR3 loop is CAWNLMTAPGNTIYF. For the CDR3, the DNA is TGTGCCTGGAATCTTATGACAGCCCCTGGAAACACCATATATTTT.

V is TRBV29-1 and J is TRBJ2-7; weak D call: TRBD1 (6 bases). V was trimmed by 4 bases and J by 0 bases, leaving 10 bases between them. The CDR3 totals 13 residues. Per germline, CDR1 SQVTM and CDR2 ANQGSEA. CDR3 in amino acids: CSVVTGLSYEQYF. The CDR3 DNA is TGCAGCGTTGTAACAGGGCTCTCCTACGAGCAGTACTTC.

The chain joins TRBV14 to TRBJ2-3; TRBD2 aligns across 8 bases. After removal of 1 base from V and 5 bases from J, the junction contained 8 bases not matched to a gene. The CDR3 sequence is 16 residues long. Germline V gives CDR1 SGHDN, CDR2 FVKESK. The CDR3 coding sequence is TGTGCCAGCAGCCAAGGGGTGGCGGGAGGCCGAGATACGCAGTATTTT. It codes for CASSQGVAGGRDTQYF.

V and J are TRBV6-1 and TRBJ2-5; 9 bases align to TRBD2. The germline CDR1 and CDR2 sequences are MNHNS and SASEGT. The CDR3 has 17 residues. Trimming cost V 2 bases and J 0 bases; bases outside gene matches: 7. In DNA, the CDR3 is TGTGCCAGCAGTGAACGTCGAGGACTAGCGTACCAAGAGACCCAGTACTTC. Translation: CASSERRGLAYQETQYF.

The genes are TRBV4-1 and TRBJ1-2; D is uncertain. The CDR3 covers 13 residues. Trimming removed 1 base from V and 5 bases from J, with 8 bases in between. Per germline, CDR1 MGHRA and CDR2 YSYEKL. The CDR3 here is CASSQVTGYGYTF. The CDR3 nucleotides read TGCGCCAGCAGCCAAGTCACCGGTTATGGCTACACCTTC.

The chain has TRBV30 and TRBJ2-1; a weak D match, TRBD2 (6 bases). Germline CDR1 reads GTSNPN; CDR2 reads SVGIG (reference sequence). The length of the CDR3 is 13 residues. V was cut by 0 bases and J by 7 bases, with 10 bases left in between. DNA for the CDR3: TGTGCCTGGAGTGTACGAGGAGGGAATGAGCAGTTCTTC. Protein: CAWSVRGGNEQFF. Filled out from reference TRBV30 and TRBJ2-1, the complete variable domain reads SQTIHQWPATLVQPVGSPLSLECTVEGTSNPNLYWYRQAAGRGLQLLFYSVGIGQISSEVPQNLSASRPQDRQFILSSKKLLLSDSGFYLCAWSVRGGNEQFFGPGTRLTVL.

In DNA, the CDR3 is TGCGCCAGCAGCAAGGGACAGGGAACTTTCTTT. Its translation: CASSKGQGTFF. J is TRBJ1-1 and V is TRBV5-1; TRBD1 aligns across 9 bases. The CDR3 runs to 11 residues. CDR1 and CDR2 (germline): SGHRS, YFSETQ. V gave up 4 bases and J gave up 12 bases; unmatched junction bases: 4.

V usage is TRBV4-1 and J usage is TRBJ2-1; weak D call: TRBD1 (5 bases). Germline V gives CDR1 MGHRA, CDR2 YSYEKL. The CDR3 loop spans 14 amino acids. Trimming removed 3 bases from V and 7 bases from J, with 13 bases in between. As DNA, the CDR3 is TGCGCCAGCAGCCACCCACAGGTTTCGAATGAGCAGTTCTTC. It is translated as CASSHPQVSNEQFF.

The chain links TRBV4-1 to TRBJ1-1; D is unresolved. The V gene lost 0 bases and the J gene lost 5 bases, with 16 bases spanning the gap. CDR1 MGHRA and CDR2 YSYEKL come from the germline V gene. This CDR3 comprises 16 residues. This chain's CDR3 is CASSQDGLGGRTEAFF. The CDR3 nucleotides read TGCGCCAGCAGCCAAGATGGTCTAGGAGGGAGAACTGAAGCTTTCTTT.

The chain joins TRBV13 to TRBJ2-7, with 10 bases aligning to TRBD1. The germline CDR1 and CDR2 sequences are PRHDT and FYEKMQ (reference sequence). The CDR3 spans 15 residues. V lost 6 bases, J lost 3 bases, and 8 bases stayed unmatched. CDR3 protein: CASSFQGQGNYEQYF. In DNA, the CDR3 is TGTGCCAGCAGTTTCCAGGGACAGGGGAACTACGAGCAGTACTTC.

The V and J genes are TRBV2 and TRBJ1-4, with D tentatively TRBD1 (6 bases). Germline V gene data show CDR1 as SNHLY and CDR2 as FYNNEI. The CDR3 extends over 12 amino acids. V shed 8 bases and J shed 8 bases, with 12 bases lying between them. The CDR3 nucleotides read TGTGCCAGCGGCCAGGGGATCGAAAAACTGTTTTTT. As protein: CASGQGIEKLFF.

The chain has TRBV11-3 and TRBJ2-3, with D uncertain. Trimming pared 6 bases from V and 2 bases from J, leaving 18 bases between. The germline V gene has CDR1 SGHNT and CDR2 YENEEA. This CDR3 contains 16 residues. The CDR3: CASSPLSVYDTDTQYF. The DNA of the CDR3 is TGTGCCAGCAGTCCCCTCAGCGTCTACGACACAGATACGCAGTATTTT.

This rearrangement joins TRBV30 to TRBJ2-3; 14 bases match TRBD2. The CDR3 is 14 residues long. Germline CDR1 reads GTSNPN; CDR2 reads SVGIG (reference sequence). Trimming took 3 bases from V and 6 from J; bases not matched to a gene: 2. CDR3 protein: CAWRGLAGADTQYF. The DNA of the CDR3 is TGTGCCTGGAGGGGACTAGCGGGGGCGGATACGCAGTATTTT.

The V call is TRBV18, the J call TRBJ2-7; weak D call: TRBD1 (5 bases). This CDR3 spans 16 amino acids. Looked up from germline, CDR1 is KGHSH and CDR2 is LQKENI. Between the trimmed V and J ends, which lost 0 bases and 3 bases, there was a span of 15 bases. In DNA form, the CDR3 reads TGTGCCAGCTCACCACCGCGCCTAGGGGTGGGCTACGAGCAGTACTTC. It translates to CASSPPRLGVGYEQYF. The full variable domain, completed using reference TRBV18 and TRBJ2-7, is NAGVMQNPRHLVRRRGQEARLRCSPMKGHSHVYWYRQLPEEGLKFMVYLQKENIIDESGMPKERFSAEFPKEGPSILRIQQVVRGDSAAYFCASSPPRLGVGYEQYFGPGTRLTVT.

The chain joins TRBV6-1 to TRBJ2-7; a weak D match, TRBD2 (5 bases). This CDR3 is built from 15 residues. CDR1 and CDR2 (germline): MNHNS, SASEGT. Trimming left V 4 bases short and J 1 base short, with 14 bases between. This CDR3 is CASSASTPGSYEQYF. The CDR3 nucleotides read TGTGCCAGCAGTGCCTCGACACCGGGGTCCTACGAGCAGTACTTC.

The V and J genes are TRBV9 and TRBJ1-2; 8 bases are shared with TRBD1. This CDR3 is 17 amino acids long. Germline values: CDR1 SGDLS, CDR2 YYNGEE. V shed 0 bases, J shed 3 bases, and the junction held 10 bases outside the gene matches. The CDR3 DNA is TGTGCCAGCAGCGTAGGTGCCGGACTGACAGGGGACTATGGCTACACCTTC. Translating it yields CASSVGAGLTGDYGYTF. Looking up the rest from reference TRBV9 and TRBJ1-2 gives the full variable domain: DSGVTQTPKHLITATGQRVTLRCSPRSGDLSVYWYQQSLDQGLQFLIQYYNGEERAKGNILERFSAQQFPDLHSELNLSSLELGDSALYFCASSVGAGLTGDYGYTFGSGTRLTVV.

There are a few counts of this clone. This sequence joins TRBV19 and TRBJ2-1, with 8 bases lining up with TRBD2. CDR3 length: 15 residues. Germline V lookup: CDR1 LNHDA, CDR2 SQIVND (reference sequence). V was clipped by 4 bases and J by 0 bases; unmatched bases: 2. Here the CDR3 reads CASSTLAASYNEQFF. CDR3 DNA sequence: TGTGCCAGTAGTACACTAGCGGCCTCCTACAATGAGCAGTTCTTC.

This clone was detected only once. This chain uses TRBV5-5 with TRBJ1-5; possibly TRBD1 for D (6 bases). The germline V and J ends were trimmed by 4 bases and 0 bases, with 14 bases remaining between them. This CDR3 has 16 residues. Germline CDR1 and CDR2: SGHKS and YYEKEE (reference sequence). This CDR3 is CASSGGHTYSNQPQHF. CDR3 nucleotide sequence: TGTGCCAGCAGCGGGGGACACACATATAGCAATCAGCCCCAGCATTTT.

DNA of the CDR3: TGTGCCAGCAGTCGGACCGGGACAGGAGATGAAGCTTTCTTT. Its translation is CASSRTGTGDEAFF. The chain carries TRBV6-5 and TRBJ1-1; 8 bases are shared with TRBD1. Per the germline V gene, CDR1 is MNHEY and CDR2 is SVGAGI. V lost 5 bases, J lost 7 bases, and 9 bases stayed unmatched. CDR3 length: 14 amino acids.

V is TRBV5-1 and J is TRBJ2-5; 9 bases align to TRBD2. The V gene's germline CDR1 is SGHRS and CDR2 YFSETQ. The V gene end was trimmed by 0 bases and the J gene end by 5 bases; junction bases not matched to a gene: 11. This CDR3 has 17 residues. In nucleotides, the CDR3 is TGCGCCAGCAGCTTGGCCAGGGCGGGGGGGCCGAGTGAGACCCAGTACTTC. It codes for CASSLARAGGPSETQYF. The full variable domain, its missing parts supplied by reference TRBV5-1 and TRBJ2-5, is KAGVTQTPRYLIKTRGQQVTLSCSPISGHRSVSWYQQTPGQGLQFLFEYFSETQRNKGNFPGRFSGRQFSNSRSEMNVSTLELGDSALYLCASSLARAGGPSETQYFGPGTRLLVL.

The chain carries TRBV11-1 and TRBJ2-2; 10 nucleotides line up with TRBD1. The CDR3 extends over 16 amino acids. The germline V gene has CDR1 SGHAT and CDR2 FQDESV (reference sequence). J was trimmed by 3 bases and V by 2 bases; bases with no gene match: 3. The CDR3 loop is CASSLLGTGDTGELFF. CDR3 DNA: TGTGCCAGCAGCTTACTCGGGACAGGGGACACCGGGGAGCTGTTTTTT.

V usage is TRBV5-4 and J usage is TRBJ1-2; 9 nucleotides align to TRBD1. The trim removed 0 bases at V and 7 bases at J, leaving 7 bases unmatched. Germline V gene sequence: CDR1 SGHNT, CDR2 YYREEE (reference sequence). The CDR3 extends over 15 amino acids. CDR3 sequence: CASSLDGQGYGGYTF. CDR3 sequence (DNA): TGTGCCAGCAGCTTGGATGGACAGGGGTACGGTGGCTACACCTTC.